This T cell receptor (beta chain) was found in a study of blood T cell repertoires in COVID-19. About the study: Samples came from the United States, Italy and Spain, spanning acute and convalescent COVID-19. PBMCs, B-cell-depleted T cells, or T cells provided the cDNA or gDNA that made up the material.

Source study methods: Counts of nucleated cells, estimated from reference gene primer amplification, were obtained. Libraries were prepared by immunoSEQ multiplex PCR; TCRdb keeps only in-frame clonotypes and omits some of them. V and J calls and clone size are given by that table; D and trimming were obtained from the DNA. The sample records about 670,000 clones, 90% being singletons. The sequenced material came from peripheral blood. The source of this sequence is a woman under 30 with acute or convalescent COVID-19.

The CDR3 DNA reads as TGTGCCAGCAGCTTGCAGGTAGACCAGCAGTTCTTC. It yields the protein CASSLQVDQQFF. This chain links TRBV5-6 with TRBJ2-1; unclear D gene. Per germline, CDR1 SGHDT and CDR2 YYEEEE. Trimming took off 1 base at V and 11 bases at J, with 10 bases between the two ends. The CDR3 length is 12 residues.